Listed here are 19 T cell receptor beta chains from one sample, sequenced in a study of cytomegalovirus exposure and HLA in healthy donors. The PCR employed 60 Vbeta primers together with 13 Jbeta primers. Sequencing was performed with immunoSEQ multiplex PCR; in TCRdb, only in-frame clones are kept and a portion is missing. The sample lists approximately 130,000 clones, nearly 80% seen once, with 1.1% in the top ten. The sequencing sample was made of PBMCs. The receptors come from a male donor in good health and CMV-seronegative.

The chain combines TRBV11-3 with TRBJ1-6; 11 nucleotides align to TRBD1. The germline V gene has CDR1 SGHNT and CDR2 YENEEA. Losses at the gene ends were 5 bases for V and 9 bases for J; bases not matched to a gene: 6. The CDR3 totals 15 residues. In DNA form, the CDR3 reads TGTGCCAGCAGCAAAGGACAGGGGGCTAGTTCACCCCTCCACTTT. Protein: CASSKGQGASSPLHF. The whole variable domain, filled in from reference TRBV11-3 and TRBJ1-6, reads EAGVVQSPRYKIIEKKQPVAFWCNPISGHNTLYWYLQNLGQGPELLIRYENEEAVDDSQLPKDRFSAERLKGVDSTLKIQPAELGDSAVYLCASSKGQGASSPLHFGNGTRLTVT.

This clone occurred a few times. This rearrangement joins TRBV7-9 to TRBJ1-5; 7 nucleotides match TRBD1. The CDR3 spans 17 residues. CDR1 is SEHNR, CDR2 FQNEAQ, per germline (reference sequence). The V segment lost 4 bases and the J segment 3 bases; nucleotides outside the gene matches: 12. The CDR3 reads CASSSPLSTGPNQPQHF. The CDR3 DNA follows: TGTGCCAGCAGCTCCCCCCTATCGACAGGGCCCAATCAGCCCCAGCATTTT.

The CDR3 loop reads CSVATSNYGYTF. CDR3 nucleotides: TGCAGCGTGGCGACATCTAACTATGGCTACACCTTC. V is TRBV29-1 and J is TRBJ1-2; D is ambiguous. CDR1 SQVTM and CDR2 ANQGSEA come from the germline V gene. The CDR3 loop spans 12 amino acids. Between the trimmed V and J ends, which lost 6 bases and 0 bases, there was a span of 8 bases.

The chain is built from TRBV2 and TRBJ1-2; tentative D call: TRBD1 (5 bases). This CDR3 is built from 13 residues. Germline V gene data show CDR1 as SNHLY and CDR2 as FYNNEI. V gave up 9 bases and J gave up 5 bases, with 16 bases separating them. CDR3 residues: CASPLGAAYGYTF. The CDR3 DNA sequence: TGTGCCAGTCCCCTTGGGGCTGCATATGGCTACACCTTC.

This clone showed up many times. This chain connects TRBV4-3 to TRBJ2-6; the D gene is possibly TRBD2 (6 bases). Trimming cost V 0 bases and J 4 bases, with 10 bases left between them. Germline values: CDR1 LGHNA, CDR2 YSLEER. The CDR3 is 16 amino acids. Here the CDR3 reads CASSQEAGSGANVLTF. The DNA for the CDR3 is TGCGCCAGCAGCCAAGAGGCGGGATCCGGGGCCAACGTCCTGACTTTC.

The CDR3 protein is CASSESKDRGVYSNQPQHF. The DNA of the CDR3 is TGCGCCAGCAGTGAGTCTAAGGACAGGGGCGTCTATAGCAATCAGCCCCAGCATTTT. The V and J genes are TRBV10-2 and TRBJ1-5, with 9 bases fitting TRBD1. Trimming at V came to 0 bases and at J to 0 bases, leaving 9 bases not matched to a gene. The CDR3 runs 19 residues. Germline CDR1 and CDR2: WSHSY and SAAADI.

J is TRBJ1-2 and V is TRBV19; D possibly corresponds to TRBD1 (5 bases). This CDR3 has 14 residues. The germline gives CDR1 LNHDA, CDR2 SQIVND (reference sequence). The ends were cut back, 7 bases at V and 6 bases at J, with 18 bases in the middle. CDR3 sequence (DNA): TGTGCCAGTATTGCAGGGCTGCAACAACATGGCTACACCTTC. Amino acids: CASIAGLQQHGYTF.

The V and J genes are TRBV2 and TRBJ2-2, with TRBD2 identical over 13 bases. With 0 bases clipped from V and 5 bases from J, the junction kept 12 bases outside the gene matches. Germline-derived CDR1 and CDR2 are SNHLY and FYNNEI. This CDR3 region has 20 residues. The CDR3 DNA reads TGTGCCAGCAGTGAAGCCAGACTAGCGGGGGGACCTCTGGAGACCGGGGAGCTGTTTTTT. This gives the protein CASSEARLAGGPLETGELFF.

The chain joins TRBV19 to TRBJ1-4, with D tentatively TRBD1 (5 bases). This CDR3 spans 15 amino acids. V shed 2 bases and J shed 4 bases, with 11 bases lying between them. Germline values: CDR1 LNHDA, CDR2 SQIVND (reference sequence). The DNA of the CDR3 is TGTGCCAGTAGTATACCCCGGGGGGGTAATGAAAAACTGTTTTTT. Translation: CASSIPRGGNEKLFF.

The J gene is TRBJ2-7, the V gene TRBV27, with TRBD1 matching 7 bases. The CDR3 has 13 amino acids. CDR1 and CDR2 from the germline V gene are MNHEY and SMNVEV (reference sequence). V lost 4 bases, J lost 2 bases, and 2 bases stayed unmatched. The CDR3 sequence is CASSSDRTYEQYF. CDR3 bases: TGTGCCAGCAGTTCGGACAGGACCTACGAGCAGTACTTC.

The chain is built from TRBV15 and TRBJ1-4; D is possibly TRBD1 (6 bases). The V and J ends lost 6 bases and 8 bases respectively, with 22 bases between them. The V gene's germline CDR1 is LNHNV and CDR2 YYDKDF (reference sequence). The CDR3 extends over 16 amino acids. The CDR3 spells CATSLDWGGAAEKLFF. Here the CDR3 DNA reads TGTGCCACCAGTCTTGACTGGGGGGGGGCTGCAGAAAAACTGTTTTTT.

V is TRBV13 and J is TRBJ2-7, with TRBD2 identical over 12 bases. The CDR3 spans 15 residues. After removal of 5 bases from V and 6 bases from J, the junction contained 8 bases not matched to a gene. CDR1 and CDR2 from the germline V gene are PRHDT and FYEKMQ (reference sequence). CDR3 sequence reads: CASSLLAGGPLEQYF. The CDR3 bases are TGTGCCAGCAGCCTGCTAGCGGGGGGGCCCCTCGAGCAGTACTTC.

This sequence joins TRBV6-1 and TRBJ1-1, with TRBD1 identical over 7 bases. J gave up 1 base and V 6 bases, and 2 bases lay outside the gene matches. The CDR3 is made up of 13 amino acids. Germline loops: CDR1 MNHNS, CDR2 SASEGT. This CDR3 reads CASSTGANTEAFF. DNA for the CDR3: TGTGCCAGCAGCACAGGGGCGAACACTGAAGCTTTCTTT.

The CDR3 DNA is TGTGCCAGCAGTGATAGAACGCAGTATTTT. This gives the protein CASSDRTQYF. V is TRBV2 and J is TRBJ2-3, with no clear D. This CDR3 has 10 amino acids. Germline CDR1 reads SNHLY; CDR2 reads FYNNEI. The germline V and J ends were trimmed by 3 bases and 9 bases, with 4 bases remaining between them.

DNA of the CDR3: TGCGCCAGCAGCCAACAGGGGATCACCGGGGAGCTGTTTTTT. It translates to CASSQQGITGELFF. The chain links TRBV5-1 to TRBJ2-2; TRBD1 matches at 7 bases. The V gene's germline CDR1 is SGHRS and CDR2 YFSETQ. Trimming removed 4 bases from V and 4 bases from J; junction bases left unmatched: 4. CDR3 length: 14 amino acids.

The chain employs TRBV27 and TRBJ2-3; D unclear. Trimming shortened V by 6 bases and J by 6 bases, and 10 bases separated the two germline ends. Germline CDR1 and CDR2: MNHEY and SMNVEV (reference sequence). The CDR3 is 12 residues long. The DNA of the CDR3 is TGTGCCAGCAGGCGGAACCTTGATACGCAGTATTTT. Protein sequence: CASRRNLDTQYF.

The CDR3 spells CASSRGTSSQYF. CDR3 nucleotides: TGTGCCAGCAGCCGCGGGACGTCGTCGCAGTATTTT. The chain links TRBV7-9 to TRBJ2-3; D possibly corresponds to TRBD2 (6 bases). The V end lost 5 bases, the J end lost 10 bases, and 13 bases lay between the germline ends. Germline CDR1 is SEHNR and CDR2 is FQNEAQ (reference sequence). This CDR3 comprises 12 residues.

CDR3 nucleotide sequence: TGTGCCAGCAGTTACGACTCTACCTATGAAACCTTC. Translation: CASSYDSTYETF. This chain links TRBV6-6 with TRBJ1-2; D is ambiguous. Trimming cost V 2 bases and J 14 bases, with 15 bases left between them. Germline loops: CDR1 MNHNY, CDR2 SVGAGI (reference sequence). CDR3 size: 12 residues.

This clone was detected once. V gene TRBV11-3 combines with J gene TRBJ2-7; D possibly corresponds to TRBD1 (6 bases). This CDR3 has 16 amino acids. V dropped 4 bases and J dropped 2 bases, with 18 bases sitting between them. Per the germline V gene, CDR1 is SGHNT and CDR2 is YENEEA. The CDR3 DNA is TGTGCCAGCAGCTCCCCCCCCAGGGGCCCGACCTACGAGCAGTACTTC. Residues: CASSSPPRGPTYEQYF.